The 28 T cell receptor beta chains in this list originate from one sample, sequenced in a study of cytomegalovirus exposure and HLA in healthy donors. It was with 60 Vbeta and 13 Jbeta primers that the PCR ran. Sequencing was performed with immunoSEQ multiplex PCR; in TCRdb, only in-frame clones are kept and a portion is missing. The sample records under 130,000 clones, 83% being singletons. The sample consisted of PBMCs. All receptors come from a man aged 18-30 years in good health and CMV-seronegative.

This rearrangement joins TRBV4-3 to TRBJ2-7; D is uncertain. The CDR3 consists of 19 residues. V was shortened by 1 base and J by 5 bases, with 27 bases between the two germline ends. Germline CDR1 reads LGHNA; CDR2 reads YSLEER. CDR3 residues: CASSQVEGEVGATPNEQYF. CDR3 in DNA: TGCGCCAGCAGCCAAGTGGAAGGTGAGGTGGGTGCGACTCCCAACGAGCAGTACTTC.

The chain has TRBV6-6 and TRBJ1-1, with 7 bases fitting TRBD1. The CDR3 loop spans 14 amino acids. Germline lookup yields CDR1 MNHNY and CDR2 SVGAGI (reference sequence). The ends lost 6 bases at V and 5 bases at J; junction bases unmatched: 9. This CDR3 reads CASSPSGGSTEAFF. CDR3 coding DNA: TGTGCCAGCAGCCCCTCAGGGGGGTCAACTGAAGCTTTCTTT.

CDR3 protein: CASSIRTNTEAFF. The CDR3 DNA sequence: TGTGCCAGCAGTATCAGGACAAACACTGAAGCTTTCTTT. The rearrangement joins TRBV28 to TRBJ1-1; TRBD1 is a possible D gene (5 bases). Trimming took 5 bases from V and 2 from J, leaving 9 bases between them. The CDR3 is 13 amino acids. CDR1 is MDHEN, CDR2 SYDVKM, per germline.

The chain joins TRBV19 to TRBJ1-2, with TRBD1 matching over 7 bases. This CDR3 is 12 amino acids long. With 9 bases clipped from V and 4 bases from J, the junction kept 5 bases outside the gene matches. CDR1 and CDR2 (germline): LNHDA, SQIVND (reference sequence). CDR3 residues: CASGGGAYGYTF. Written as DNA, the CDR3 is TGTGCCAGCGGAGGGGGCGCCTATGGCTACACCTTC.

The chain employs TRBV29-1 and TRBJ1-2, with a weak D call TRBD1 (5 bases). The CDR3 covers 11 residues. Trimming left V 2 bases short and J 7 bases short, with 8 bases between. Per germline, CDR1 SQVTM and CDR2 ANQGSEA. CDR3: CSVEQGGGYTF. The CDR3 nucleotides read TGCAGCGTTGAACAGGGAGGTGGCTACACCTTC. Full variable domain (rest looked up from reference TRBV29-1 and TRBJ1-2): SAVISQKPSRDICQRGTSLTIQCQVDSQVTMMFWYRQQPGQSLTLIATANQGSEATYESGFVIDKFPISRPNLTFSTLTVSNMSPEDSSIYLCSVEQGGGYTFGSGTRLTVV.

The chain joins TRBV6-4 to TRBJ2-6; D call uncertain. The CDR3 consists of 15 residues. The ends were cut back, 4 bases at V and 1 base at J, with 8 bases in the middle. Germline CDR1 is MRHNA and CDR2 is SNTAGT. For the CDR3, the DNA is TGTGCCAGCAGTGTTTCCCAGTCTGGGGCCAACGTCCTGACTTTC. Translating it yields CASSVSQSGANVLTF.

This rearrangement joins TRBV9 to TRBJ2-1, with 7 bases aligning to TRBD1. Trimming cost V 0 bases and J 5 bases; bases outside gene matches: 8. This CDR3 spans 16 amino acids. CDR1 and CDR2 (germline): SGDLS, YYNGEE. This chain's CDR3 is CASSVALQGPNNEQFF. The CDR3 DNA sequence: TGTGCCAGCAGCGTAGCCTTACAGGGGCCCAACAATGAGCAGTTCTTC.

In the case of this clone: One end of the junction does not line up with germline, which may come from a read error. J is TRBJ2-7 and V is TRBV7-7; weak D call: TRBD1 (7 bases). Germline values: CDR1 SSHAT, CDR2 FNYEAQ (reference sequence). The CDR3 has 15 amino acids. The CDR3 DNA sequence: TGTGCTAGCAGCTTACTCAGGGGGGCGTCCTACGAGCAGTACTTC. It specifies CASSLLRGASYEQYF.

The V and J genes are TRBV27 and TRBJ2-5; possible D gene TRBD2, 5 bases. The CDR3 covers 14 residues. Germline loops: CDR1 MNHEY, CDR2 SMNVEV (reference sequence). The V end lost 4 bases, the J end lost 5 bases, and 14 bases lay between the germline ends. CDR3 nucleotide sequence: TGTGCCAGCAGTTCTCGGGATTCCAAGGAGACCCAGTACTTC. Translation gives CASSSRDSKETQYF.

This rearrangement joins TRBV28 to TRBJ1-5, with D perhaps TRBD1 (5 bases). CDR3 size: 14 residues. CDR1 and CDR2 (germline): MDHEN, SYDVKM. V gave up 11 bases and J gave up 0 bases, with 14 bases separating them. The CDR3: CALGGRLSNQPQHF. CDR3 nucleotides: TGTGCCTTGGGGGGGAGGCTTAGCAATCAGCCCCAGCATTTT.

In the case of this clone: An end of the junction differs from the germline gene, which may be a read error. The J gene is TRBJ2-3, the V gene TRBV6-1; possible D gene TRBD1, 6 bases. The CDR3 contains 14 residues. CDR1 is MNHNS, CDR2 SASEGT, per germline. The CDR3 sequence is CASSEPRTERGSTF. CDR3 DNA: TGTGCCAGCAGTGAACCTAGGACGGAAAGGGGGTCGACATTT.

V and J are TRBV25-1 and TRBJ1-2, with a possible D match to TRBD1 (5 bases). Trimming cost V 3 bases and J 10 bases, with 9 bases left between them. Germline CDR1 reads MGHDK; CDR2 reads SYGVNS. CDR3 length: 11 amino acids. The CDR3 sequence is CASSEGGDYTF. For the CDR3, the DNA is TGTGCCAGCAGTGAGGGGGGGGACTACACCTTC.

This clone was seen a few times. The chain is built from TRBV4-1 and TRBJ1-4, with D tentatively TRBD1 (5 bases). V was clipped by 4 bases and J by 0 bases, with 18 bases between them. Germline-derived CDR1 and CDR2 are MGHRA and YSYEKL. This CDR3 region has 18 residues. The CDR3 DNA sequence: TGCGCCAGCAGCCCCACTTGGGGCAGGAGTTCAACTAATGAAAAACTGTTTTTT. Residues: CASSPTWGRSSTNEKLFF.

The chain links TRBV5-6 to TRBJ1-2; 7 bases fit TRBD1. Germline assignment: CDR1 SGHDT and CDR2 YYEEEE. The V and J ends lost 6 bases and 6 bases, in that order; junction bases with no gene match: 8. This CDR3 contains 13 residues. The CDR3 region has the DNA TGTGCCAGCAACCCCGTCAGGGGGGATGGCTACACCTTC. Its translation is CASNPVRGDGYTF.

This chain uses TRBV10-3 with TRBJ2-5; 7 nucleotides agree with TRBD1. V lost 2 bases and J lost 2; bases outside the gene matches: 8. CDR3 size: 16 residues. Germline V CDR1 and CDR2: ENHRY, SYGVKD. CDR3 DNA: TGTGCCATCAGTGAGGTTAGGACAGGAGCACAAGAGACCCAGTACTTC. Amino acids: CAISEVRTGAQETQYF.

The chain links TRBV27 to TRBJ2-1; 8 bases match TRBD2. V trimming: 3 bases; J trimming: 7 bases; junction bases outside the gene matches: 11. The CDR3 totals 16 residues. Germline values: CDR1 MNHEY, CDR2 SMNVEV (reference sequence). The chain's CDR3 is CASSLGGRGGENEQFF. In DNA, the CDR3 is TGTGCCAGCAGTTTGGGGGGACGGGGGGGGGAGAATGAGCAGTTCTTC.

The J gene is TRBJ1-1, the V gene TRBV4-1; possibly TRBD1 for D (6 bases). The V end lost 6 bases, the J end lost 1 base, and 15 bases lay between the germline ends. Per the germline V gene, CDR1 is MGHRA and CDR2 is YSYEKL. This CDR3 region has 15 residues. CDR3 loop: CASSGVGAQNTEAFF. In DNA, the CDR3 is TGCGCCAGCAGTGGAGTGGGGGCCCAGAACACTGAAGCTTTCTTT.

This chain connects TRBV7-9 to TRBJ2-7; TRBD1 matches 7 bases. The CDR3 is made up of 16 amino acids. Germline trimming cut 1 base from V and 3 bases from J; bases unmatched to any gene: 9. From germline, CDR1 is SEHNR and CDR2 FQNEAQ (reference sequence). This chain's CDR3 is CASSLGWDSEHYEQYF. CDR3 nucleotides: TGTGCCAGCAGCTTAGGCTGGGACAGCGAACACTACGAGCAGTACTTC. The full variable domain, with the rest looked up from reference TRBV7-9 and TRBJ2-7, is DTGVSQNPRHKITKRGQNVTFRCDPISEHNRLYWYRQTLGQGPEFLTYFQNEAQLEKSRLLSDRFSAERPKGSFSTLEIQRTEQGDSAMYLCASSLGWDSEHYEQYFGPGTRLTVT.

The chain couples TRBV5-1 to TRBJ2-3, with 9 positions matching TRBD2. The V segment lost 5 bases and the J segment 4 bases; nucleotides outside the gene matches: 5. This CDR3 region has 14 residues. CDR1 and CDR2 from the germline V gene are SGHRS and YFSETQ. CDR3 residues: CASSRREGSDTQYF. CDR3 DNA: TGCGCCAGCAGTAGGCGGGAGGGGTCAGATACGCAGTATTTT.

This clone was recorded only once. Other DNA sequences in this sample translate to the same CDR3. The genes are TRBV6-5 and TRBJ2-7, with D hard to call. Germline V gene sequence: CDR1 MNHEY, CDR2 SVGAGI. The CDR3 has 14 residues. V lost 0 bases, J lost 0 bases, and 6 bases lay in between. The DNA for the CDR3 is TGTGCCAGCAGTTACTCCCCGAGCTCCTACGAGCAGTACTTC. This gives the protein CASSYSPSSYEQYF.

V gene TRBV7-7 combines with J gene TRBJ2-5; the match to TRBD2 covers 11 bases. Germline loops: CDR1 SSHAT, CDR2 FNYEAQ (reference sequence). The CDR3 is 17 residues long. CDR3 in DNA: TGTGCTAGCGGCATTCGGTTGACTAGCGGGGAACAAGAGACCCAGTACTTC. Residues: CASGIRLTSGEQETQYF.

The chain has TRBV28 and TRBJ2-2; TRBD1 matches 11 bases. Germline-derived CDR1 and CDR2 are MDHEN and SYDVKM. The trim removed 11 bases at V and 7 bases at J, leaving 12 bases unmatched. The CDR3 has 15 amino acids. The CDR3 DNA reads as TGTGCCTCTATCGGGACAGGGGGTACGGGCGGGGAGCTGTTTTTT. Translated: CASIGTGGTGGELFF.

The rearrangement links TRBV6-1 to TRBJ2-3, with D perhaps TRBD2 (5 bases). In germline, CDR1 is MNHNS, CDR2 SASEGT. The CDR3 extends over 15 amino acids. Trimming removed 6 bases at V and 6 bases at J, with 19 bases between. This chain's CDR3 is CASRDLGRSGDTQYF. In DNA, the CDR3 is TGTGCCAGCAGAGATCTAGGTAGAAGCGGTGATACGCAGTATTTT.

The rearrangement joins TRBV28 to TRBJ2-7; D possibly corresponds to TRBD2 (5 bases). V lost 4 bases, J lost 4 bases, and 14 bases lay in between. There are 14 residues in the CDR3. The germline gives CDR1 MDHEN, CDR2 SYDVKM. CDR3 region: CASSSPEGRYEQYF. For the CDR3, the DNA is TGTGCCAGCAGTTCCCCCGAGGGAAGGTACGAGCAGTACTTC.

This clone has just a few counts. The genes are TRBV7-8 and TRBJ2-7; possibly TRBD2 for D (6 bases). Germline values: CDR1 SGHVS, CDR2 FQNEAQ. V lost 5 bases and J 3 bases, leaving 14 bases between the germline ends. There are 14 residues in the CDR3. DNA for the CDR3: TGTGCCAGCAGCGGGGTTGAGGGAGGCTACGAGCAGTACTTC. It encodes CASSGVEGGYEQYF.

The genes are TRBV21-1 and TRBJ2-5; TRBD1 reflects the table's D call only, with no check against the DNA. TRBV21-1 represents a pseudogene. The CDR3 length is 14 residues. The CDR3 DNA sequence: TGTGCCAGCAGCAGGGGGCATTGTCAAGAGACCCAGTACTTC. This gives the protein CASSRGHCQETQYF.

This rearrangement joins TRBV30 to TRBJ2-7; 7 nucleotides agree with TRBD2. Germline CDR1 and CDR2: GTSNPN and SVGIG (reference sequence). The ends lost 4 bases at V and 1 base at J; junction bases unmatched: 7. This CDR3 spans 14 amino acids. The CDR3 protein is CAWNGGTLSYEQYF. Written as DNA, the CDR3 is TGTGCCTGGAACGGGGGGACCTTATCCTACGAGCAGTACTTC.

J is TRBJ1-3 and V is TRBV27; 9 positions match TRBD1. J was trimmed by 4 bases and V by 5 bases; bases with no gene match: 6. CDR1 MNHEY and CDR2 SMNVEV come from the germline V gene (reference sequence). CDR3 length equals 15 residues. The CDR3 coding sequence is TGTGCCAGCAGTCCAGACAGGGGGAAAGGAAACACCATATATTTT. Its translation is CASSPDRGKGNTIYF.